This T cell receptor (beta chain) was identified during a study of regulatory dendritic cells for organ transplantation. Study-wide findings and caveats: Mature dendritic cells appeared to drive more memory CD8+ clonal expansion than regulatory ones.

The table lists this clone with a few counts. The antigen is unknown. The assay was immunoSEQ multiplex PCR, and TCRdb's table has in-frame clones only and misses some. Of 25,000 or so clones in the sample, approximately 80% were seen once. FACS sorted CD4+ or CD8+ T cells into CD45RA+ naive and CD45RO+ memory. The origin of this receptor is a human donor in good health. The sequenced sample consisted of naive CD4+ T cells from blood. The subset here: CD45RA+ naive T cells.

In DNA, the CDR3 is TGTGCCAGCAGCTTAGCGGGGCCTTGGGGCACTGAAGCTTTCTTT. This codes for CASSLAGPWGTEAFF. The chain joins TRBV7-9 to TRBJ1-1; TRBD1 might be the D (5 bases). CDR1 SEHNR and CDR2 FQNEAQ come from the germline V gene (reference sequence). V lost 0 bases and J 4 bases, leaving 12 bases between the germline ends. This CDR3 spans 15 amino acids.